Below are 3 T cell receptor beta chains sequenced from a single sample in a study of blood T cell repertoires in COVID-19 (dated by TCRdb to about 2020). Library prep was done by the immunoSEQ multiplex PCR assay. This is the immuneACCESS table as TCRdb keeps it, with only in-frame sequences that have V and J called. A part of the clones is gone; compared with another copy, unresolved V genes explain less than half, and the rest is unexplained. The sample table contains about 28,000 clones; only one count was recorded for approximately 90% of them. Around 5% of the sample is taken by the ten largest. Sequences were obtained from peripheral blood. These receptor sequences come from a man aged 55 to 70 with active COVID-19.

The chain uses TRBV5-1 and TRBJ2-3, with a weak D call TRBD2 (5 bases). Looked up from germline, CDR1 is SGHRS and CDR2 is YFSETQ. The length of the CDR3 is 14 residues. Trimming took off 10 bases at V and 2 bases at J, with 17 bases between the two ends. CDR3 sequence (DNA): TGCGCCTGCGCAGAGGGCCTTAACACAGATACGCAGTATTTT. Translated: CACAEGLNTDTQYF.

In its sample, this clone was seen a few times. V and J are TRBV29-1 and TRBJ2-7, with TRBD1 identical over 9 bases. Looked up from germline, CDR1 is SQVTM and CDR2 is ANQGSEA. This CDR3 spans 13 amino acids. V trimming: 3 bases; J trimming: 3 bases; junction bases outside the gene matches: 3. The CDR3 DNA reads as TGCAGCGTTGAGGGGACAGGGCTCTACGAGCAGTACTTC. Its translation is CSVEGTGLYEQYF.

The chain couples TRBV29-1 to TRBJ2-7, with TRBD1 identical over 7 bases. V lost 6 bases, J lost 0 bases, and 11 bases stayed unmatched. Per the germline V gene, CDR1 is SQVTM and CDR2 is ANQGSEA. The CDR3 is made up of 15 amino acids. The CDR3 nucleotides read TGCAGCGTGCAACTAGGACAGGTGGCCTCCTACGAGCAGTACTTC. This gives the protein CSVQLGQVASYEQYF.